The present T cell receptor beta chain was sequenced within a study of CD8+ T cells in alopecia areata. Study as a whole: Using the percentage of affected scalp area, treated patients' severity was scored. Regarding the study as a whole: Researchers report lesional scalp, most notably alopecia totalis/universalis, outstripped normal scalp in clonality. There was only one nonresponder, so it was unclear how baseline CD8+ expansion relates to response.

Stated treatment: oral pan-JAK inhibitor, 5-10 mg twice daily. The investigators collected lesional scalp punch biopsies and peripheral blood from alopecia areata patients. The CDR3 runs 13 residues. Germline V lookup: CDR1 SQVTM, CDR2 ANQGSEA. J was trimmed by 4 bases and V by 7 bases; bases with no gene match: 7. Comment on this clone: Its antigen is as yet unknown.

Sequencing relied on a cDNA template that was reverse transcribed from extracted RNA. The repertoire was sequenced with immunoSEQ multiplex PCR; TCRdb's copy has only in-frame clones and lacks some. This sample has around 180,000 clones, with less than 70% found just once. The chain links TRBV29-1 to TRBJ2-7, with 10 bases matching TRBD1. The receptor was isolated from a human donor with alopecia areata. Sequenced material: CD4+ T cells sorted from blood, taken between weeks 47 and 50, from a patient treated with tofacitinib. The CDR3: CSASTGGMYEQYF. The CDR3 DNA is TGCAGCGCCTCGACAGGGGGCATGTACGAGCAGTACTTC.